The sample holds many counts of the clone carrying this T cell receptor (beta chain). TCRdb re-called the 5' RACE reads through MiXCR, storing one row per CDR3 protein. The sample records tens of thousands of distinct CDR3 sequences, roughly 7.6% being singletons. The sample belongs to a study of chronic HIV infection and antiretroviral therapy. The germline CDR1 and CDR2 sequences are MNHEY and SMNVEV (reference sequence). Trimming left V 3 bases short and J 0 bases short, with 8 bases between. The CDR3 sequence is 14 residues long. The TCR originated in an adult who had HIV and had not received antiretroviral therapy, or was an uninfected healthy control (not recorded which). Sequencing used peripheral blood. This chain joins TRBV27 and TRBJ1-1, with D tentatively TRBD1 (5 bases). This CDR3 reads CASSFAGLNTEAFF. CDR3 nucleotide sequence: TGTGCCAGCAGTTTCGCAGGGCTGAACACTGAAGCTTTCTTT.